The 21 T cell receptor beta chains listed next were all sequenced from one sample in a study of CD8 T cells in ankylosing spondylitis. TCRdb reprocessed the 5' RACE reads via MiXCR and lists one record per CDR3 protein. The table includes 200,000 to 250,000 distinct CDR3 sequences, around 18% detected once. These receptors' targets are unknown. Study results and limitations: Typical of ankylosing spondylitis blood, it appeared, was a TCR beta motif of fewer than 10 highly homologous variants.

Sequencing was carried out using blood, either unsorted or a sorted T cell fraction (not recorded which). These receptors originate from a male donor with ankylosing spondylitis.

In its sample, this clonotype was seen many times. The chain couples TRBV4-2 to TRBJ1-1, with D uncertain. Germline V lookup: CDR1 LGHNA, CDR2 YNFKEQ. The CDR3 contains 13 residues. Trimming removed 1 base from V and 3 bases from J, with 6 bases in between. CDR3 DNA: TGTGCCAGCAGCCAAGGTATGGACACTGAAGCTTTCTTT. Encoded protein: CASSQGMDTEAFF.

The table lists this clonotype with many counts. This chain connects TRBV29-1 to TRBJ2-5; weak D call: TRBD1 (5 bases). The CDR3 length is 13 residues. V was shortened by 2 bases and J by 2 bases, with 9 bases between the two germline ends. Germline V gene data show CDR1 as SQVTM and CDR2 as ANQGSEA. The CDR3 sequence is CSVESDSQETQYF. DNA for the CDR3: TGCAGCGTTGAAAGTGACAGTCAAGAGACCCAGTACTTC.

DNA for the CDR3: TGTGCCAGTAGTGTCGACAGGGAAGCCACAGATACGCAGTATTTT. Its protein is CASSVDREATDTQYF. The V gene is TRBV19, the J gene TRBJ2-3, with 7 bases matching TRBD1. V lost 5 bases, J lost 2 bases, and 7 bases stayed unmatched. The CDR3 contains 15 residues. The germline CDR1 and CDR2 sequences are LNHDA and SQIVND (reference sequence). Filled out from reference TRBV19 and TRBJ2-3, the complete variable domain reads DGGITQSPKYLFRKEGQNVTLSCEQNLNHDAMYWYRQDPGQGLRLIYYSQIVNDFQKGDIAEGYSVSREKKESFPLTVTSAQKNPTAFYLCASSVDREATDTQYFGPGTRLTVL.

This clonotype has more than one count but fewer than ten. V gene TRBV5-1 combines with J gene TRBJ2-5; 8 nucleotides agree with TRBD2. With 0 bases clipped from V and 1 base from J, the junction kept 5 bases outside the gene matches. This CDR3 contains 16 residues. CDR1 and CDR2 from the germline V gene are SGHRS and YFSETQ. The CDR3 loop reads CASSLETSGFQETQYF. The CDR3 coding sequence is TGCGCCAGCAGCTTGGAAACTAGCGGCTTCCAAGAGACCCAGTACTTC.

This clonotype turned up a few times. This chain joins TRBV15 and TRBJ2-1; TRBD2 agrees at 9 bases. Germline trimming cut 5 bases from V and 2 bases from J; bases unmatched to any gene: 4. The CDR3 length is 15 residues. Germline CDR1 reads LNHNV; CDR2 reads YYDKDF (reference sequence). The CDR3 coding sequence is TGTGCCACCAGCGGGACTAGCCGGACCTACAATGAGCAGTTCTTC. This encodes CATSGTSRTYNEQFF.

This clonotype was seen a few times. The rearrangement uses TRBV12-3 or TRBV12-4 and TRBJ2-3, with D possibly being TRBD2 (6 bases). CDR3 length: 15 amino acids. The V gene lost 3 bases and the J gene lost 1 base, with 11 bases spanning the gap. The CDR3 region is CASSLLASGTDTQYF. CDR3 in DNA: TGTGCCAGCAGTTTGCTAGCGTCTGGCACAGATACGCAGTATTTT.

This clonotype was counted a few times. This chain links TRBV12-3 or TRBV12-4 with TRBJ2-1; TRBD1 matches at 8 bases. Trimming removed 5 bases from V and 6 bases from J; junction bases left unmatched: 6. This CDR3 has 14 amino acids. CDR3: CASSRTGIFNEQFF. The CDR3 DNA is TGTGCCAGCAGTAGGACAGGGATTTTCAATGAGCAGTTCTTC.

For the CDR3, the DNA is TGTGCCAGCACTGGGACAGGTACTAACTATGGCTACACCTTC. Translating gives CASTGTGTNYGYTF. V usage is TRBV2 and J usage is TRBJ1-2; 8 bases match TRBD1. With 7 bases clipped from V and 0 bases from J, the junction kept 4 bases outside the gene matches. This CDR3 contains 14 residues. CDR1 SNHLY and CDR2 FYNNEI come from the germline V gene.

This clonotype was found a few times. V is TRBV10-3 and J is TRBJ2-1; 11 bases align to TRBD2. V lost 0 bases, J lost 2 bases, and 6 bases stayed unmatched. Per the germline V gene, CDR1 is ENHRY and CDR2 is SYGVKD. This CDR3 comprises 18 residues. The CDR3 DNA is TGTGCCATCAGTGAGTCGCAGACTAGCGGGGTTCCCTACAATGAGCAGTTCTTC. Protein product: CAISESQTSGVPYNEQFF.

V usage is TRBV5-5 and J usage is TRBJ2-5; 14 bases are shared with TRBD2. CDR1 is SGHKS and CDR2 is YYEKEE in the germline V gene (reference sequence). Trimming removed 4 bases from V and 5 bases from J; junction bases left unmatched: 7. This CDR3 region has 16 residues. The CDR3 nucleotides read TGTGCCAGCAGCCCGGGGACTAGCGGGAGTCGGGAGACCCAGTACTTC. Translated: CASSPGTSGSRETQYF. Filled out from reference TRBV5-5 and TRBJ2-5, the complete variable domain reads DAGVTQSPTHLIKTRGQQVTLRCSPISGHKSVSWYQQVLGQGPQFIFQYYEKEERGRGNFPDRFSARQFPNYSSELNVNALLLGDSALYLCASSPGTSGSRETQYFGPGTRLLVL.

This clonotype was observed a handful of times. This chain joins TRBV10-1 and TRBJ2-3; the match to TRBD2 covers 10 bases. V lost 2 bases, J lost 6 bases, and 5 bases stayed unmatched. Germline assignment: CDR1 WNHNN and CDR2 SYGVQD (reference sequence). The CDR3 has 15 amino acids. CDR3 residues: CASSEIAGGRDTQYF. In DNA form, the CDR3 reads TGCGCCAGCAGTGAGATAGCGGGGGGTAGGGATACGCAGTATTTT.

This clonotype was counted between two and nine times. The chain recombines TRBV12-3 or TRBV12-4 with TRBJ1-2; D remains unclear. The length of the CDR3 is 12 residues. Trimming took 1 base from V and 6 from J, leaving 6 bases between them. CDR3 sequence reads: CASSLGMDGYTF. Here the CDR3 DNA reads TGTGCCAGCAGTTTAGGCATGGATGGCTACACCTTC.

This clonotype was seen more than once but under ten times. The chain has TRBV12-3 or TRBV12-4 and TRBJ1-2; the D gene is possibly TRBD1 (6 bases). The ends were cut back, 5 bases at V and 5 bases at J, with 18 bases in the middle. The CDR3 totals 15 residues. The CDR3 region is CASSNRQEAPYGYTF. The CDR3 bases are TGTGCCAGCAGTAACCGACAGGAAGCCCCTTATGGCTACACCTTC.

In this sample, this clonotype turned up many times. J is TRBJ2-2 and V is TRBV5-8; the D is unclear. V lost 6 bases and J 2 bases, leaving 11 bases between the germline ends. CDR1 is SGHTS and CDR2 is YDEGEE in the germline V gene. CDR3 length: 14 residues. The CDR3 spells CASIIPLNTGELFF. CDR3 nucleotide sequence: TGTGCCAGCATCATACCATTAAACACCGGGGAGCTGTTTTTT. The full variable domain, its missing parts supplied by reference TRBV5-8 and TRBJ2-2, is EAGVTQSPTHLIKTRGQQATLRCSPISGHTSVYWYQQALGLGLQFLLWYDEGEERNRGNFPPRFSGRQFPNYSSELNVNALELEDSALYLCASIIPLNTGELFFGEGSRLTVL.

The chain uses TRBV7-9 and TRBJ1-2; the D is unclear. The CDR3 has 14 residues. In germline, CDR1 is SEHNR, CDR2 FQNEAQ (reference sequence). V was trimmed by 5 bases and J by 8 bases, leaving 18 bases between them. The CDR3 DNA sequence: TGTGCCAGCAGCGGAGGCCGCCTAGTGGGGGGCTACACCTTC. Protein sequence: CASSGGRLVGGYTF.

This clonotype has a handful of counts. This rearrangement joins TRBV29-1 to TRBJ1-1; no firm D call. V lost 3 bases to trimming and J lost 1 base, with 6 bases between them. The germline gives CDR1 SQVTM, CDR2 ANQGSEA. CDR3 size: 12 residues. Here the CDR3 reads CSVEDGNTEAFF. The CDR3 nucleotides are TGCAGCGTTGAGGACGGGAACACTGAAGCTTTCTTT.

This clonotype has more than one count but fewer than ten. The CDR3 DNA reads TGTGCCAGCAGCTTAGGTCTGGGCGATGAGCAGTTCTTC. Its translation: CASSLGLGDEQFF. The chain combines TRBV7-9 with TRBJ2-1; no definite D call. Germline CDR1 is SEHNR and CDR2 is FQNEAQ (reference sequence). Trimming took off 1 base at V and 8 bases at J, with 9 bases between the two ends. The CDR3 consists of 13 residues. Full variable domain (missing parts from reference TRBV7-9 and TRBJ2-1): DTGVSQNPRHKITKRGQNVTFRCDPISEHNRLYWYRQTLGQGPEFLTYFQNEAQLEKSRLLSDRFSAERPKGSFSTLEIQRTEQGDSAMYLCASSLGLGDEQFFGPGTRLTVL.

This sequence joins TRBV12-3 or TRBV12-4 and TRBJ2-6, with unresolved D. V shed 4 bases and J shed 4 bases, with 5 bases lying between them. This CDR3 contains 13 residues. The CDR3 DNA reads TGTGCCAGCAGTTACGTGGGGGCCAACGTCCTGACTTTC. Its translation: CASSYVGANVLTF.

The chain couples TRBV6-1 to TRBJ2-3; TRBD2 aligns across 8 bases. V was pared by 6 bases and J by 6 bases, with 11 bases of the junction left unmatched. The germline V gene encodes CDR1 MNHNS and CDR2 SASEGT. CDR3 length equals 15 residues. DNA of the CDR3: TGTGCCAGCAGCCGAGCGGGGGCTGGCGTGGATACGCAGTATTTT. This codes for CASSRAGAGVDTQYF.

This clonotype was seen a handful of times. This chain uses TRBV28 with TRBJ2-7; D perhaps matches TRBD2 (5 bases). V lost 2 bases and J lost 2, with 13 bases in between. Germline V gene data show CDR1 as MDHEN and CDR2 as SYDVKM. The CDR3 contains 15 residues. The chain's CDR3 is CASSLSGAPAYEQYF. DNA of the CDR3: TGTGCCAGCAGTTTAAGCGGTGCTCCAGCCTACGAGCAGTACTTC. Drawing the rest from reference TRBV28 and TRBJ2-7, the complete variable domain is DVKVTQSSRYLVKRTGEKVFLECVQDMDHENMFWYRQDPGLGLRLIYFSYDVKMKEKGDIPEGYSVSREKKERFSLILESASTNQTSMYLCASSLSGAPAYEQYFGPGTRLTVT.

V gene TRBV9 combines with J gene TRBJ2-7, with D possibly being TRBD1 (6 bases). V lost 3 bases to trimming and J lost 0 bases, with 10 bases between them. The CDR3 runs to 14 residues. Germline CDR1 is SGDLS and CDR2 is YYNGEE. The CDR3 reads CASSATGFSYEQYF. CDR3 DNA sequence: TGTGCCAGCAGCGCTACAGGGTTCTCCTACGAGCAGTACTTC.